The sequence of this TCR beta chain was determined in a study of shared clonotypes between healthy human individuals. Whole-study results and caveats: Naive subsets, compared against memory subsets, generally had larger estimated richness values.

About this clone: Its cognate antigen is unknown.

TCRdb's copy holds only in-frame clones and misses some; the assay was immunoSEQ multiplex PCR. The sample consists of millions of clones, 85% to 95% of them appearing once. CDR1 is SGDLS, CDR2 YYNGEE, per germline. Trimming cost V 2 bases and J 0 bases; bases outside gene matches: 0. CDR3 length equals 14 residues. Naivety among CD8 cells was defined by CD45RO negativity and positive CCR7 selection, thereby excluding terminally differentiated effector memory CD45RA+ cells. The chain recombines TRBV9 with TRBJ2-5; 8 bases match TRBD2. Sequenced material: naive CD8+ T cells sorted from blood. The receptor was derived from a man aged 18 to 30 in good health. For the CDR3, the DNA is TGTGCCAGCAGCGTTAGCGGGAACCAAGAGACCCAGTACTTC. Its protein product is CASSVSGNQETQYF.